A single sample is the source of the 6 T cell receptor beta chains below, sequenced in a study of blood T cell repertoires in COVID-19. Assay: immunoSEQ multiplex PCR; the TCRdb copy retains only in-frame clones and omits some. The sample yields 70,000 or so clones, more than 85% seen once. The sequenced material came from peripheral blood. The receptor source for this set is a man between 60 and 75 years old with acute or convalescent COVID-19.

The chain is built from TRBV5-1 and TRBJ2-5; 9 bases match TRBD1. Germline V gene data show CDR1 as SGHRS and CDR2 as YFSETQ. CDR3 length equals 17 residues. With 0 bases clipped from V and 2 bases from J, the junction kept 8 bases outside the gene matches. CDR3 sequence (DNA): TGCGCCAGCAGCTTGGACAGGGGGCTTTTAGAGCAAGAGACCCAGTACTTC. It specifies CASSLDRGLLEQETQYF.

The chain joins TRBV27 to TRBJ1-1; TRBD1 agrees at 7 bases. This CDR3 comprises 14 residues. The V and J ends lost 8 bases and 1 base, in that order; junction bases with no gene match: 7. Germline loops: CDR1 MNHEY, CDR2 SMNVEV (reference sequence). DNA of the CDR3: TGTGCCAGCCGGGACAGATATCCGAACACTGAAGCTTTCTTT. Its translation: CASRDRYPNTEAFF.

This rearrangement joins TRBV10-3 to TRBJ1-5; 9 bases match TRBD1. The CDR3 consists of 14 residues. J lost 9 bases, V lost 2 bases, and 5 bases had no gene match. In germline, CDR1 is ENHRY, CDR2 SYGVKD. CDR3 sequence: CAISEAGTGRPQHF. The CDR3 DNA is TGTGCCATCAGTGAGGCCGGGACAGGGAGGCCCCAGCATTTT.

There are a few counts of this clone. V is TRBV6-1 and J is TRBJ1-5; 7 nucleotides agree with TRBD1. CDR1 MNHNS and CDR2 SASEGT come from the germline V gene. This CDR3 is 15 amino acids long. Trimming took 0 bases from V and 5 from J; bases not matched to a gene: 4. DNA for the CDR3: TGTGCCAGCAGTGAAGCGGACAGGAGCTATCAGCCCCAGCATTTT. This gives the protein CASSEADRSYQPQHF.

The gene calls are TRBV5-1 and TRBJ2-2, with a tentative D call TRBD2 (5 bases). Trimming took 4 bases from V and 0 from J, leaving 13 bases between them. The length of the CDR3 is 16 residues. Germline lookup yields CDR1 SGHRS and CDR2 YFSETQ. CDR3 protein: CASSPIARPNTGELFF. The CDR3 DNA reads as TGCGCCAGCAGCCCTATAGCGCGCCCGAACACCGGGGAGCTGTTTTTT.

The genes are TRBV5-1 and TRBJ2-1; no definite D call. CDR1 and CDR2 (germline): SGHRS, YFSETQ. V was cut by 7 bases and J by 0 bases, with 14 bases left in between. CDR3 length: 15 residues. The chain's CDR3 is CASSGEPNSYNEQFF. The CDR3 nucleotides read TGCGCCAGCTCCGGTGAGCCAAACTCCTACAATGAGCAGTTCTTC.